A selection of T cell receptor beta chains follows, all from one sample in a study of cytomegalovirus exposure and HLA in healthy donors. This table comes from immunoSEQ multiplex PCR, and its TCRdb copy is limited to in-frame clones, with some not included. The sample contains fewer than 300,000 clones, approximately 80% of which appear only once. Sample: PBMCs. The receptors originated from a girl aged 2-10 years in good health and CMV-seronegative. The CDR3 runs from the conserved cysteine through the conserved F or W. The D gene is left open where the match is weak. Clone sizes are given selectively: once, few, many, or a class where the clone is expanded.

NA	TRBJ2-3	NA	15	TRBV7-9	CASSFVTGLTDTQYF	TGTGCCAGCAGCTTTGTCACAGGCTTGACAGATACGCAGTATTTT
NA	TRBJ1-2	TRBD1	14	TRBV28	CASSDWTGGYGYTF	TGTGCCAGCAGCGATTGGACAGGCGGCTATGGCTACACCTTC
NA	TRBJ2-3	TRBD2	19	TRBV14	CASSQELAGGFELTDTQYF	TGTGCCAGCAGCCAAGAACTAGCGGGGGGGTTCGAGCTCACAGATACGCAGTATTTT
NA	TRBJ1-2	TRBD1	18	TRBV5-1	CASSLIRGTGDCCRGYTF	TGCGCCAGCAGCTTGATACGGGGGACAGGGGATTGTTGTCGTGGCTACACCTTC
NA	TRBJ1-4	TRBD1	14	TRBV30	CAWDPGQTNEKLFF	TGTGCCTGGGACCCGGGACAGACGAATGAAAAACTGTTTTTT
NA	TRBJ2-1	TRBD2	15	TRBV18	CASSTPLAGADEQFF	TGTGCCAGCTCCACTCCACTAGCGGGAGCAGATGAGCAGTTCTTC
few	TRBJ1-2	NA	15	TRBV5-4	CASSLPGALGYGYTF	TGTGCCAGCAGCTTGCCAGGGGCGCTGGGGTATGGCTACACCTTC
NA	TRBJ1-2	TRBD1	12	TRBV10-2	CASSGTGYGYTF	TGCGCCAGCTCAGGGACAGGCTATGGCTACACCTTC
NA	TRBJ1-5	TRBD1	18	TRBV7-9	CASSLGDRGLMRNQPQHF	TGTGCCAGCAGCTTGGGGGACAGGGGGCTCATGAGGAATCAGCCCCAGCATTTT
NA	TRBJ2-1	NA	14	TRBV6-5	CATRLARSYNEQFF	TGTGCCACTAGACTCGCTAGGTCCTACAATGAGCAGTTCTTC
NA	TRBJ2-7	TRBD2	18	TRBV29-1	CSVVGRGLAGEGSYEQYF	TGCAGCGTTGTAGGGCGCGGACTAGCGGGAGAGGGTAGCTACGAGCAGTACTTC
NA	TRBJ2-7	NA	16	TRBV30	CAWSSLPGAGSYEQYF	TGTGCCTGGAGTTCTCTTCCAGGGGCAGGTTCCTACGAGCAGTACTTC
NA	TRBJ2-7	NA	15	TRBV27	CASSLDWRGSYEQYF	TGTGCCAGCAGTTTAGATTGGAGGGGCTCCTACGAGCAGTACTTC
few	TRBJ2-3	TRBD2	15	TRBV27	CASSSLAGGGDTQYF	TGTGCCAGCAGTTCCTTGGCGGGAGGGGGAGATACGCAGTATTTT
NA	TRBJ2-7	NA	13	TRBV5-6	CASSLWRSYEQYF	TGTGCCAGCAGCTTGTGGAGGTCCTACGAGCAGTACTTC
NA	TRBJ2-7	TRBD2	15	TRBV4-1	CASSRTSGTIYEQYF	TGCGCCAGCAGTCGAACTAGCGGGACTATCTACGAGCAGTACTTC
NA	TRBJ1-1	NA	13	TRBV2	CASSADGQLRAFF	TGTGCCAGCAGTGCTGATGGACAGTTGAGGGCTTTCTTT
NA	TRBJ2-1	TRBD2	18	TRBV4-1	CASSPISSAGGPGHEQFF	TGCGCCAGCAGCCCGATCTCATCTGCGGGAGGGCCAGGGCATGAGCAGTTCTTC